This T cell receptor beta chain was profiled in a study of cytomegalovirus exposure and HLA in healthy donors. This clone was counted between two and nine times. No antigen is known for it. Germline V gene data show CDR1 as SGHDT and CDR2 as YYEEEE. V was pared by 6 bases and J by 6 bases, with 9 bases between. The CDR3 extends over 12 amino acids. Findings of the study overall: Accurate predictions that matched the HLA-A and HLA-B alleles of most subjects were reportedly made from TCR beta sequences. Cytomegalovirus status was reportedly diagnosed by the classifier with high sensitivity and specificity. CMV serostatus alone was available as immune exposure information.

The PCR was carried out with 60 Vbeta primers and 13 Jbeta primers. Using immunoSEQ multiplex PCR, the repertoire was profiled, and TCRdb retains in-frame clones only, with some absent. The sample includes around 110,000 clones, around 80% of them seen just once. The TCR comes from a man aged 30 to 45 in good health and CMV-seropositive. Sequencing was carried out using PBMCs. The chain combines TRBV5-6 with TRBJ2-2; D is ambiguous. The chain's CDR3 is CASTRGPGELFF. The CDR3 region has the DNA TGTGCCAGCACCCGTGGCCCCGGGGAGCTGTTTTTT.